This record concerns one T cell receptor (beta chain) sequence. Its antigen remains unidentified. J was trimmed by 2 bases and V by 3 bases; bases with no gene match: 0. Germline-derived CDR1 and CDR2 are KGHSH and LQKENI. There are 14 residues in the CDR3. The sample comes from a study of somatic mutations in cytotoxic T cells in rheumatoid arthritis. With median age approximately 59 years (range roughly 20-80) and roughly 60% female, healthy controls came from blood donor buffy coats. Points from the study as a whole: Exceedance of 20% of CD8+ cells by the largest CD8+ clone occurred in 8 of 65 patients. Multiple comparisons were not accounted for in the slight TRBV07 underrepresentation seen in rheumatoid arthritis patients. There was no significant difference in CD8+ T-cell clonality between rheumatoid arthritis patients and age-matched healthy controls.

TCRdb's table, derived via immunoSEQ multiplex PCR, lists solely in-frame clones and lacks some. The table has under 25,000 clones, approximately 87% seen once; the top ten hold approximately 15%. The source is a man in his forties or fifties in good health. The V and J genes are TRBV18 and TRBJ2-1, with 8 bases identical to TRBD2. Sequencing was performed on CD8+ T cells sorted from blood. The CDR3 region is CASSPTSAYNEQFF. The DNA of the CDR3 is TGTGCCAGCTCACCGACTAGCGCCTACAATGAGCAGTTCTTC.